The 6 T cell receptor beta chains given below trace back to one sample, sequenced in a study of cytomegalovirus exposure and HLA in healthy donors. 13 Jbeta primers and 60 Vbeta primers were used for the PCR. Sequenced by immunoSEQ multiplex PCR; TCRdb stores in-frame clones only, minus some. The sample contains 150,000 to 200,000 clones, approximately 81% of which appear only once. Sequencing was done on a sample of PBMCs. The receptors here all came from a boy aged 2-15 years in good health and CMV-seronegative.

This clone has just one count. The chain uses TRBV5-5 and TRBJ2-1, with TRBD2 identical over 10 bases. The junction had 3 bases not matched to a gene; V was cut back by 1 base and J by 5 bases. CDR1 SGHKS and CDR2 YYEKEE come from the germline V gene (reference sequence). The CDR3 runs 15 residues. This chain's CDR3 is CASSLTLAGHNEQFF. The CDR3 DNA is TGTGCCAGCAGCTTGACACTAGCGGGACACAATGAGCAGTTCTTC.

V gene TRBV29-1 combines with J gene TRBJ2-1; D uncertain. V gave up 3 bases and J gave up 9 bases, with 9 bases separating them. CDR3 size: 11 residues. CDR1 is SQVTM and CDR2 is ANQGSEA in the germline V gene. The CDR3 protein is CSVDRVGEQFF. The CDR3, as DNA: TGCAGCGTTGACCGGGTGGGTGAGCAGTTCTTC.

In nucleotides, the CDR3 is TGTGCCAGCAGCCCAGCGGGAGGTCCAGAGACCCAGTACTTC. This translates into CASSPAGGPETQYF. The chain carries TRBV6-5 and TRBJ2-5; TRBD2 agrees at 9 bases. Germline V lookup: CDR1 MNHEY, CDR2 SVGAGI. There are 14 residues in the CDR3. V shed 6 bases, J shed 4 bases, and the junction held 6 bases outside the gene matches.

V is TRBV5-6 and J is TRBJ1-5; D not resolved. This CDR3 has 12 residues. Trimming removed 0 bases from V and 5 bases from J, with 3 bases in between. The germline V gene encodes CDR1 SGHDT and CDR2 YYEEEE. The CDR3 spells CASSLVDQPQHF. The CDR3 DNA is TGTGCCAGCAGCTTGGTAGATCAGCCCCAGCATTTT.

The chain recombines TRBV10-3 with TRBJ1-1, with a tentative D call TRBD1 (6 bases). The V end was cut by 2 bases, the J end by 0 bases, with 7 bases between. Germline V lookup: CDR1 ENHRY, CDR2 SYGVKD. CDR3 size: 14 residues. The CDR3 sequence: CAISEGQLNTEAFF. In DNA, the CDR3 is TGTGCCATCAGTGAGGGACAGTTGAACACTGAAGCTTTCTTT.

The genes are TRBV6-1 and TRBJ2-7; perhaps TRBD2 as D (7 bases). Germline V gene sequence: CDR1 MNHNS, CDR2 SASEGT. The V end was cut by 0 bases, the J end by 4 bases, with 13 bases between. CDR3 length: 15 residues. In nucleotides, the CDR3 is TGTGCCAGCAGTGAAGCGTGGCGGGGGCTTTACGAGCAGTACTTC. It is translated as CASSEAWRGLYEQYF.